These 27 T cell receptor beta chains were all obtained from the same sample, sequenced in a study of vaccination and CD4 T cells after COVID-19. Their antigens remain unidentified. Time point reported: late sampling 161 to 241 days after vaccination in three convalescent patients. Treatment here: approximately nine-day PBMC culture with coronavirus spike peptide pools or control peptides (ViraFEST assay). Once obtained from cultured CD4+ T cells, the DNA was sequenced using the Oncomine TCR Beta short-read assay. From the PCR reads, TCRdb called clonotypes with MiXCR, one entry per CDR3 protein. Of around 20,000 distinct CDR3 sequences listed, roughly two fifths are singletons. This specimen consisted of CD4+ T cells from blood, cultured in vitro, obtained about 7 months after SARS-CoV-2 vaccination. The receptors derive from a human donor who had recovered from COVID-19.

The sample holds one count of this clonotype. The chain is built from TRBV5-1 and TRBJ2-5; D unclear. CDR3 size: 13 residues. Germline V lookup: CDR1 SGHRS, CDR2 YFSETQ. V was clipped by 2 bases and J by 1 base, with 6 bases between them. The CDR3 DNA reads as TGCGCCAGCAGCTTCAACACCCAAGAGACCCAGTACTTC. Its protein is CASSFNTQETQYF.

V usage is TRBV19 and J usage is TRBJ1-2, with no clear D. The V end lost 3 bases, the J end lost 0 bases, and 14 bases lay between the germline ends. Germline lookup yields CDR1 LNHDA and CDR2 SQIVND (reference sequence). The CDR3 extends over 16 amino acids. The CDR3, as DNA: TGTGCCAGTAGTATTAGTGGCGGAACCTCTAACTATGGCTACACCTTC. Protein: CASSISGGTSNYGYTF.

This clonotype has just a few counts. This chain connects TRBV10-3 to TRBJ1-1; D might be TRBD1 (5 bases). Germline V lookup: CDR1 ENHRY, CDR2 SYGVKD. The CDR3 totals 17 residues. Trimming removed 3 bases from V and 4 bases from J, with 21 bases in between. The CDR3 DNA reads TGTGCCATCAGTGACAATATACAACCAAGACAGAGCACTGAAGCTTTCTTT. This translates into CAISDNIQPRQSTEAFF.

V usage is TRBV27 and J usage is TRBJ2-1; 7 bases agree with TRBD1. V lost 4 bases and J lost 2; bases outside the gene matches: 5. Germline-derived CDR1 and CDR2 are MNHEY and SMNVEV (reference sequence). The CDR3 contains 15 residues. The CDR3 loop reads CASSWDRPTYNEQFF. The CDR3 DNA sequence: TGTGCCAGCAGTTGGGACAGACCTACCTACAATGAGCAGTTCTTC.

This rearrangement joins TRBV2 to TRBJ2-7; 8 positions match TRBD2. This CDR3 region has 13 residues. Germline trimming cut 6 bases from V and 8 bases from J; bases unmatched to any gene: 9. The germline V gene encodes CDR1 SNHLY and CDR2 FYNNEI. CDR3: CASRTGAGGKQYF. The DNA for the CDR3 is TGTGCCAGCAGAACTGGTGCGGGAGGTAAGCAGTACTTC. The whole variable domain, remainder taken from reference TRBV2 and TRBJ2-7, is EPEVTQTPSHQVTQMGQEVILRCVPISNHLYFYWYRQILGQKVEFLVSFYNNEISEKSEIFDDQFSVERPDGSNFTLKIRSTKLEDSAMYFCASRTGAGGKQYFGPGTRLTVT.

This clonotype has just a few counts. The CDR3 loop is CASSLGGVNEQFF. The DNA for the CDR3 is TGTGCCAGCAGCTTAGGGGGGGTCAATGAGCAGTTCTTC. The chain combines TRBV7-6 with TRBJ2-1; possible D gene TRBD2, 6 bases. Trimming shortened V by 1 base and J by 6 bases, and 7 bases separated the two germline ends. This CDR3 region has 13 residues. Germline V gene lookup returns CDR1 SGHVS and CDR2 FNYEAQ.

This clonotype was observed a few times. The V and J genes are TRBV7-9 and TRBJ1-1; D remains unclear. This CDR3 region has 14 residues. Trimming stripped 3 bases from V and 4 bases from J, with 12 bases between. The V gene's germline CDR1 is SEHNR and CDR2 FQNEAQ (reference sequence). The DNA for the CDR3 is TGTGCCAGCAGCTTGGGGATGGCGAGCACTGAAGCTTTCTTT. This encodes CASSLGMASTEAFF.

The CDR3 protein is CASRTSGGTYNSPLHF. The CDR3 region has the DNA TGTGCCAGCAGAACCTCAGGGGGTACCTATAATTCACCCCTCCACTTT. The genes are TRBV5-4 and TRBJ1-6; 7 bases line up with TRBD1. This CDR3 has 16 amino acids. Germline V lookup: CDR1 SGHNT, CDR2 YYREEE (reference sequence). With 5 bases clipped from V and 2 bases from J, the junction kept 7 bases outside the gene matches.

This clonotype was picked up a small number of times. The chain is built from TRBV2 and TRBJ1-2; D is unresolved. This CDR3 contains 13 residues. The germline V gene encodes CDR1 SNHLY and CDR2 FYNNEI. V dropped 4 bases and J dropped 1 base, with 7 bases sitting between them. CDR3 in amino acids: CASSGIINYGYTF. The CDR3 DNA is TGTGCCAGCAGTGGAATTATTAACTATGGCTACACCTTC.

This clonotype has just a few counts. V is TRBV6-1 and J is TRBJ2-1; 8 nucleotides agree with TRBD1. CDR3 length equals 14 residues. V was pared by 11 bases and J by 7 bases, with 13 bases of the junction left unmatched. Germline V CDR1 and CDR2: MNHNS, SASEGT. CDR3 sequence: CAGRGQGLRNEQFF. CDR3 in DNA: TGTGCCGGCCGAGGACAGGGCTTACGGAATGAGCAGTTCTTC.

The gene calls are TRBV20-1 and TRBJ1-5, with a tentative D call TRBD1 (6 bases). The V and J ends lost 3 bases and 1 base respectively, with 16 bases between them. In germline, CDR1 is DFQATT, CDR2 SNEGSKA (reference sequence). This CDR3 is 16 amino acids long. For the CDR3, the DNA is TGCAGTGCTAGGGGACCGCAACAGGGAAGCAATCAGCCCCAGCATTTT. Translation gives CSARGPQQGSNQPQHF.

This clonotype has a handful of counts. The gene calls are TRBV27 and TRBJ2-1, with 7 nucleotides matching TRBD2. Germline V gene sequence: CDR1 MNHEY, CDR2 SMNVEV (reference sequence). The ends lost 2 bases at V and 8 bases at J; junction bases unmatched: 12. The length of the CDR3 is 16 residues. As DNA, the CDR3 is TGTGCCAGCAGTTTAGTATTCCGCGGGAGTAGGGATGAGCAGTTCTTC. This gives the protein CASSLVFRGSRDEQFF.

The DNA for the CDR3 is TGTGCCAGCAGCTTAAACAGGGGAGGGGCTGGAAACACCATATATTTT. Protein product: CASSLNRGGAGNTIYF. V and J are TRBV7-2 and TRBJ1-3, with 7 bases lining up with TRBD1. The CDR3 loop spans 16 amino acids. Germline-derived CDR1 and CDR2 are SGHTA and FQGNSA. The junction had 6 bases not matched to a gene; V was cut back by 2 bases and J by 2 bases.

The sample holds a few counts of this clonotype. The chain couples TRBV7-9 to TRBJ2-3, with D hard to call. This CDR3 region has 14 residues. Looked up from germline, CDR1 is SEHNR and CDR2 is FQNEAQ (reference sequence). Trimming pared 10 bases from V and 0 bases from J, leaving 14 bases between. The CDR3 loop reads CATTVGASTDTQYF. For the CDR3, the DNA is TGTGCCACCACGGTTGGCGCAAGCACAGATACGCAGTATTTT. The variable domain in full, completed from reference TRBV7-9 and TRBJ2-3, reads DTGVSQNPRHKITKRGQNVTFRCDPISEHNRLYWYRQTLGQGPEFLTYFQNEAQLEKSRLLSDRFSAERPKGSFSTLEIQRTEQGDSAMYLCATTVGASTDTQYFGPGTRLTVL.

The V and J genes are TRBV25-1 and TRBJ1-5; 11 bases agree with TRBD1. The junction had 11 bases not matched to a gene; V was cut back by 6 bases and J by 4 bases. Germline CDR1 MGHDK, CDR2 SYGVNS. This CDR3 region has 17 residues. CDR3 protein: CASRSGKGQGENQPQHF. The CDR3 region has the DNA TGTGCCAGCAGAAGCGGAAAGGGACAGGGGGAGAATCAGCCCCAGCATTTT.

The CDR3 sequence is CASSLIGGGEETQYF. The CDR3 nucleotides are TGCGCCAGCAGCTTGATAGGGGGCGGGGAGGAGACCCAGTACTTC. This chain joins TRBV5-1 and TRBJ2-5, with D possibly TRBD1 on 7 matching bases. The germline V gene encodes CDR1 SGHRS and CDR2 YFSETQ. Trimming removed 1 base at V and 5 bases at J, with 15 bases between. CDR3 length equals 15 residues.

The chain has TRBV20-1 and TRBJ1-2, with a weak D call TRBD1 (5 bases). Deletions cut 5 bases from V and 2 bases from J, with 12 bases between. The CDR3 totals 13 residues. CDR1 DFQATT and CDR2 SNEGSKA come from the germline V gene (reference sequence). The CDR3 reads CSAFGASNYGYTF. As DNA, the CDR3 is TGCAGTGCTTTCGGGGCTTCAAACTATGGCTACACCTTC.

The rearrangement uses TRBV21-1 and TRBJ1-1; the D segment call TRBD1 is taken from the table without a DNA check. TRBV21-1 is classified as a pseudogene. CDR3 length equals 17 residues. CDR3 nucleotide sequence: TGTGCCAGCGGAAAGGATCTCAGGGGGCAACCCGGGACTGAAGCTTTCTTT. It translates to CASGKDLRGQPGTEAFF.

This chain connects TRBV15 to TRBJ1-2, with D maybe TRBD1 (6 bases). V lost 0 bases and J 0 bases, leaving 14 bases between the germline ends. Germline V CDR1 and CDR2: LNHNV, YYDKDF (reference sequence). CDR3 size: 17 residues. The CDR3 protein is CATSRDLTGPSNYGYTF. In DNA, the CDR3 is TGTGCCACCAGCAGAGATCTCACAGGGCCATCTAACTATGGCTACACCTTC. Drawing the rest from reference TRBV15 and TRBJ1-2, the complete variable domain is DAMVIQNPRYQVTQFGKPVTLSCSQTLNHNVMYWYQQKSSQAPKLLFHYYDKDFNNEADTPDNFQSRRPNTSFCFLDIRSPGLGDTAMYLCATSRDLTGPSNYGYTFGSGTRLTVV.

This clonotype was recorded a few times. This sequence joins TRBV4-1 and TRBJ1-1; 8 nucleotides line up with TRBD1. This CDR3 has 14 residues. V dropped 3 bases and J dropped 3; count of bases not matched to a gene: 3. Germline V CDR1 and CDR2: MGHRA, YSYEKL. The DNA of the CDR3 is TGCGCCAGCAGCCACCGACAGGGGCACACTGAAGCTTTCTTT. This translates into CASSHRQGHTEAFF.

V is TRBV20-1 and J is TRBJ1-3; tentative D call: TRBD1 (5 bases). CDR1 and CDR2 (germline): DFQATT, SNEGSKA (reference sequence). V was cut by 5 bases and J by 5 bases, with 16 bases left in between. The CDR3 has 14 residues. CDR3 amino acids: CSASRSRERNTIYF. The CDR3 DNA is TGCAGTGCTTCCCGGAGCAGGGAAAGAAACACCATATATTTT.

The chain has TRBV6-5 and TRBJ2-1, with 10 nucleotides matching TRBD1. From germline, CDR1 is MNHEY and CDR2 SVGAGI. Losses at the gene ends were 0 bases for V and 5 bases for J; bases not matched to a gene: 1. The CDR3 is 15 residues long. CDR3: CASSYSGQGNNEQFF. In nucleotides, the CDR3 is TGTGCCAGCAGTTACTCGGGACAGGGGAACAATGAGCAGTTCTTC.

This clonotype came up a few times. This chain joins TRBV7-9 and TRBJ2-1; D is unresolved. Deletions cut 5 bases from V and 0 bases from J, with 5 bases between. Germline V lookup: CDR1 SEHNR, CDR2 FQNEAQ (reference sequence). The CDR3 length is 13 residues. CDR3 region: CASSRSSYNEQFF. In DNA, the CDR3 is TGTGCCAGCAGCCGGAGCTCCTACAATGAGCAGTTCTTC.

This clonotype was picked up a small number of times. The rearrangement uses TRBV6-1 and TRBJ2-7; 8 positions match TRBD2. This CDR3 is 17 amino acids long. Germline V lookup: CDR1 MNHNS, CDR2 SASEGT. The V and J ends lost 6 bases and 2 bases, in that order; junction bases with no gene match: 15. The CDR3 nucleotides are TGTGCCAGCAGAAGTACGGGGGGGCGGGGGTGGCCCTACGAGCAGTACTTC. Protein: CASRSTGGRGWPYEQYF.

The gene calls are TRBV19 and TRBJ1-1, with D possibly TRBD1 on 5 matching bases. The CDR3 extends over 13 amino acids. Looked up from germline, CDR1 is LNHDA and CDR2 is SQIVND (reference sequence). The CDR3 DNA reads as TGTGCTACAAAGGGGCACGGGCACACTGAAGCTTTCTTT. As protein: CATKGHGHTEAFF.

The chain links TRBV24-1 to TRBJ2-3, with a tentative D call TRBD2 (7 bases). CDR1 and CDR2 from the germline V gene are KGHDR and SFDVKD. The CDR3 has 17 residues. Deletions cut 2 bases from V and 4 bases from J, with 18 bases between. The CDR3 reads CATSDSGAAGEADTQYF. DNA for the CDR3: TGTGCCACCAGTGATTCAGGGGCCGCGGGAGAGGCAGATACGCAGTATTTT.

Points on this clonotype: Being one base from a much bigger clone, this may be a read error. This chain connects TRBV19 to TRBJ1-1; D remains unclear. Trimming cost V 6 bases and J 1 base, with 9 bases left between them. The CDR3 contains 13 residues. The germline CDR1 and CDR2 sequences are LNHDA and SQIVND (reference sequence). Here the CDR3 reads CASSVQKNTEAFF. The CDR3 DNA follows: TGTGCCAGTAGCGTACAGAAGAACACTGAAGCTTTCTTT.